These 2 T cell receptor beta chains were sequenced from one sample in a study of neurological immune-mediated disorders. TCRdb ran MiXCR on the 5' RACE reads and lists one entry per CDR3 protein. In the table there are some 50,000 distinct CDR3 sequences, approximately 16% of which are singletons. Sequencing was carried out using PBMCs. These receptors originate from a man aged 60 to 75 in good health.

Ten or more counts support this clonotype. The chain combines TRBV5-1 with TRBJ2-5; tentative D call: TRBD1 (5 bases). This CDR3 region has 16 residues. Trimming left V 0 bases short and J 0 bases short, with 12 bases between. Germline CDR1 reads SGHRS; CDR2 reads YFSETQ. In DNA form, the CDR3 reads TGCGCCAGCAGCTTGGCCGTGGCAGGGAACCAAGAGACCCAGTACTTC. This gives the protein CASSLAVAGNQETQYF.

This clonotype was picked up a small number of times. The chain couples TRBV27 to TRBJ2-1; 7 bases are a match to TRBD1. V lost 2 bases to trimming and J lost 9 bases; unmatched junction nucleotides: 19. CDR1 is MNHEY, CDR2 SMNVEV, per germline (reference sequence). The CDR3 contains 18 residues. The CDR3 sequence: CASSLSFINRGTGGEQFF. As DNA, the CDR3 is TGTGCCAGCAGTTTAAGTTTCATTAACAGGGGTACCGGAGGTGAGCAGTTCTTC.